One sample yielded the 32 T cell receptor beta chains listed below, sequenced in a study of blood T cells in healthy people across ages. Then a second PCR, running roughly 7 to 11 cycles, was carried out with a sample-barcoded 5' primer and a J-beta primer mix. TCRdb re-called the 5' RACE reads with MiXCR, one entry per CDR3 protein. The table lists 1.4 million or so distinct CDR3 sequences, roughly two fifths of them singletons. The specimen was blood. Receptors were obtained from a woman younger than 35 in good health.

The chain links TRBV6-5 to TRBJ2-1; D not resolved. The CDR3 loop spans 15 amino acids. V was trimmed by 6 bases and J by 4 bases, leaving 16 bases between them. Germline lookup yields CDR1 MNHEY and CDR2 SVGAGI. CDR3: CASRALGASYNEQFF. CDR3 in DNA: TGTGCCAGCAGGGCCCTAGGAGCCTCATACAATGAGCAGTTCTTC.

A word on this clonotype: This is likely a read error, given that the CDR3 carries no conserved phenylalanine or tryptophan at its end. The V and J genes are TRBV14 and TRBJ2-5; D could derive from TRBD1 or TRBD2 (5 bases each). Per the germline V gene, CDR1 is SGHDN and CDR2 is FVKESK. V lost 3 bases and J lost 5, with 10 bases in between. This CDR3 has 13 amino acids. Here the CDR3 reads CASSHQRGETQYL. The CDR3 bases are TGTGCCAGCAGCCACCAACGGGGCGAGACCCAGTACTTG.

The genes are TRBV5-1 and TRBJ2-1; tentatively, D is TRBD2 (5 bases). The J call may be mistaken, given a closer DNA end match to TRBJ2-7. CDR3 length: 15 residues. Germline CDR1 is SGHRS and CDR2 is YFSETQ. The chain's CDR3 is CASSLDSVSYNEQYF. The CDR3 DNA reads TGCGCCAGCAGCTTAGATAGCGTCTCCTACAATGAGCAGTACTTC.

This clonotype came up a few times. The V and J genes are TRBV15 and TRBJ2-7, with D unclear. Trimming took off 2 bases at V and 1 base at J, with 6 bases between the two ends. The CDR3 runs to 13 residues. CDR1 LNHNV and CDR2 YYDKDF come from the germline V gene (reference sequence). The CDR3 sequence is CATSRSVSYEQYF. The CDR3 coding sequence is TGTGCCACCAGCAGATCAGTTTCCTACGAGCAGTACTTC. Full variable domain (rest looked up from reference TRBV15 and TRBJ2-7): DAMVIQNPRYQVTQFGKPVTLSCSQTLNHNVMYWYQQKSSQAPKLLFHYYDKDFNNEADTPDNFQSRRPNTSFCFLDIRSPGLGDTAMYLCATSRSVSYEQYFGPGTRLTVT.

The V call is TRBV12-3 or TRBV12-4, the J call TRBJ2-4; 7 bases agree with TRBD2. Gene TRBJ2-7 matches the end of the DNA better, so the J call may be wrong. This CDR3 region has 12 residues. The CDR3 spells CASSSWGGEQYF. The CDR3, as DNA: TGTGCCAGCAGTAGCTGGGGGGGCGAGCAGTACTTC.

The CDR3 loop reads CASSPRSDNYGYTF. CDR3 DNA sequence: TGTGCCAGCTCACCACGGTCCGATAACTATGGCTACACCTTC. The V gene is TRBV18, the J gene TRBJ1-2; no definite D call. V was clipped by 1 base and J by 1 base, with 7 bases between them. CDR3 length: 14 residues. CDR1 and CDR2 (germline): KGHSH, LQKENI.

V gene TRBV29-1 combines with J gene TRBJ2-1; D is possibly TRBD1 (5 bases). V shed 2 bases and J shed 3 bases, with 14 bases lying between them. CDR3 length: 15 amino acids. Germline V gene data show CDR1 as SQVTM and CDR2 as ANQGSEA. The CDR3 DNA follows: TGCAGCGTTGAAAGAGACAGATGGGACTACAATGAGCAGTTCTTC. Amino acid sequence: CSVERDRWDYNEQFF.

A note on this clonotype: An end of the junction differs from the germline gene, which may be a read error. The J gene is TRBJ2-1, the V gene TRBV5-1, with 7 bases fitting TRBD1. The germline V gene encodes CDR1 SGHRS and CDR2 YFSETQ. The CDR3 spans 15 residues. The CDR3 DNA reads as TGCACCAGCAGCGGATCGAGACAGGGCGCCAATGAGCAGTTCTTC. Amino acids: CTSSGSRQGANEQFF.

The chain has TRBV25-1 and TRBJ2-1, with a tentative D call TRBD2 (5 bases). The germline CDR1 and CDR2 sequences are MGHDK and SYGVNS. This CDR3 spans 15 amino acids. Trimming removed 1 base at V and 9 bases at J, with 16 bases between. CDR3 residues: CASSESPAEVSEQFF. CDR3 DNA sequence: TGTGCCAGCAGTGAATCCCCAGCGGAGGTGTCTGAGCAGTTCTTC.

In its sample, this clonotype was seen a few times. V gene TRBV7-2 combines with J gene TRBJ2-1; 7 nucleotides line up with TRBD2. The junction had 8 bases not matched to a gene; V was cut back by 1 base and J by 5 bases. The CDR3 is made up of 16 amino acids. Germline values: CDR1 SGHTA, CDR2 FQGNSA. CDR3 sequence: CASSLVRLADHNEQFF. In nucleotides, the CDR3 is TGTGCCAGCAGCTTAGTTCGGCTAGCGGATCACAATGAGCAGTTCTTC.

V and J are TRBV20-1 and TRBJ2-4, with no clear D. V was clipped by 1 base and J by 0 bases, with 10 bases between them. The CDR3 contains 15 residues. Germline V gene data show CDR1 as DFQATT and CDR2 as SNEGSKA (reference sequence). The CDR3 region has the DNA TGCAGTGCTAGAGGGCAGGATATAGCCAAAAACATTCAGTACTTC. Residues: CSARGQDIAKNIQYF.

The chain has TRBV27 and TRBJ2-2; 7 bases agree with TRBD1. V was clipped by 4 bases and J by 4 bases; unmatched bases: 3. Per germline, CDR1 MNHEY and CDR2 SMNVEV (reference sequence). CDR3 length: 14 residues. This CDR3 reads CASSYTGATGELFF. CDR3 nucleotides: TGTGCCAGCAGTTATACAGGGGCCACCGGGGAGCTGTTTTTT.

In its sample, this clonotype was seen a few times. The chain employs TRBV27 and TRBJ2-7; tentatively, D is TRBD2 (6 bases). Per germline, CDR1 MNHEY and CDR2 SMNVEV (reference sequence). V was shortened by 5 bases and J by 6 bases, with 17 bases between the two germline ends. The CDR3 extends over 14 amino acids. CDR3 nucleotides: TGTGCCAGCAGTCCGGGGACTGGCCTCGCCGAGCAGTACTTC. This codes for CASSPGTGLAEQYF.

The CDR3, as DNA: TGTGCCAGCAGCACGAGTTTAGCGGGAAAGGAGGCCGGGGAGCTGTTTTTT. Protein: CASSTSLAGKEAGELFF. The chain uses TRBV7-9 and TRBJ2-2, with 8 bases lining up with TRBD2. Germline V lookup: CDR1 SEHNR, CDR2 FQNEAQ (reference sequence). Trimming cost V 5 bases and J 6 bases; bases outside gene matches: 14. The CDR3 length is 17 residues.

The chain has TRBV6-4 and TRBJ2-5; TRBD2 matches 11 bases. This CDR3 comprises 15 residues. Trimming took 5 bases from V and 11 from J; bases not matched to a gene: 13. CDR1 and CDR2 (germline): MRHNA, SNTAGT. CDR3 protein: CASSTSGGGIYEQYF. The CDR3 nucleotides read TGTGCCAGCAGTACTAGCGGGGGAGGTATCTATGAGCAGTACTTC.

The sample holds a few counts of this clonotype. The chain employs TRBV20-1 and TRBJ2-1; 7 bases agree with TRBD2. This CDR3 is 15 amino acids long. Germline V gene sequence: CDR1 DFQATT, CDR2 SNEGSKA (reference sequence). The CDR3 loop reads CSPGLALADYNEQFF. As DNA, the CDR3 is TGCAGCCCCGGGTTGGCGCTAGCGGACTACAATGAGCAGTTCTTC.

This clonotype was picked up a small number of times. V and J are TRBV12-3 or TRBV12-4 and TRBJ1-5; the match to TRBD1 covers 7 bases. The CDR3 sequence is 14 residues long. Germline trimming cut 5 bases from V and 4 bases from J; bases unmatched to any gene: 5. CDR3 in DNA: TGTGCCAGCAGTGTGGGACAGAGAAATCAGCCCCAGCATTTT. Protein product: CASSVGQRNQPQHF.

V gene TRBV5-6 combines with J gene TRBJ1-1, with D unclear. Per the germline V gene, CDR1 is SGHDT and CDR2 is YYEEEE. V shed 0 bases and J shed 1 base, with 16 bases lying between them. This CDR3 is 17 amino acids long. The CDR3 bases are TGTGCCAGCAGCTTGGCTCAGAGCTGGGCGAGGAACACTGAAGCTTTCTTT. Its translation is CASSLAQSWARNTEAFF. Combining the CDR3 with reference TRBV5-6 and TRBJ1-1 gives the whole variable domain DAGVTQSPTHLIKTRGQQVTLRCSPKSGHDTVSWYQQALGQGPQFIFQYYEEEERQRGNFPDRFSGHQFPNYSSELNVNALLLGDSALYLCASSLAQSWARNTEAFFGQGTRLTVV.

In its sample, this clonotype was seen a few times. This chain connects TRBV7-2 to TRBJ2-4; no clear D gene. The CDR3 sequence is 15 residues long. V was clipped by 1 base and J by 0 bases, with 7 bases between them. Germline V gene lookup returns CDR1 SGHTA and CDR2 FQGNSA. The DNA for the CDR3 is TGTGCCAGCAGCTTAGGTTGGGTAGCCAAAAACATTCAGTACTTC. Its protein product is CASSLGWVAKNIQYF.

The chain's CDR3 is CASSLPGQSSVEYEKLFF. The CDR3 DNA follows: TGTGCCAGCAGCTTACCGGGACAGAGTTCCGTCGAGTATGAAAAACTGTTTTTT. The chain joins TRBV7-2 to TRBJ1-4, with 7 bases aligning to TRBD1. The CDR3 is 18 amino acids. Germline CDR1 SGHTA, CDR2 FQGNSA. After removal of 2 bases from V and 6 bases from J, the junction contained 15 bases not matched to a gene.

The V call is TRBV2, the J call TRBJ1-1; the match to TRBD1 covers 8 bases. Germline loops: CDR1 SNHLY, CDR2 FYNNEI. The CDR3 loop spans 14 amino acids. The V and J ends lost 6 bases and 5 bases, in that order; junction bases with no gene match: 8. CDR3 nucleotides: TGTGCCAGCAGAGAGGACAGGGAGTGGACTGAAGCTTTCTTT. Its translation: CASREDREWTEAFF.

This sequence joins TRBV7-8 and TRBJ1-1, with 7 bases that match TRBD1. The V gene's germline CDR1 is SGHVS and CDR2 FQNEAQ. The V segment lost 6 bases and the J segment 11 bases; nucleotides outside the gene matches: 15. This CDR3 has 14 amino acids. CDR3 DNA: TGTGCCAGCAGTCGGGACAGTTGGGTTCCTGGCGCTTTCTTT. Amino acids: CASSRDSWVPGAFF.

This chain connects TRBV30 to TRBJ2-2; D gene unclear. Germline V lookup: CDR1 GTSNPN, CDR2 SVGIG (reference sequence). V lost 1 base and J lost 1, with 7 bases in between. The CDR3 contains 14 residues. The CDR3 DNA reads TGTGCCTGGAGTGAGGAAGGGAACACCGGGGAGCTGTTTTTT. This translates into CAWSEEGNTGELFF.

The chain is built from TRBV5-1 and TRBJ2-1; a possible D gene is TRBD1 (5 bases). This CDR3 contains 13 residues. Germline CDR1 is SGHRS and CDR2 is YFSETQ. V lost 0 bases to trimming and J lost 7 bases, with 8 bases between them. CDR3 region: CASSLEGWNEQFF. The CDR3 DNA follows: TGCGCCAGCAGCTTGGAGGGGTGGAATGAGCAGTTCTTC.

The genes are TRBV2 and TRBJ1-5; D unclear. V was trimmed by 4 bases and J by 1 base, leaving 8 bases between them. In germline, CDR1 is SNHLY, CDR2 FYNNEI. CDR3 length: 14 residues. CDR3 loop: CASSAQISNQPQHF. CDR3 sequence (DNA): TGTGCCAGCAGTGCGCAGATAAGCAATCAGCCCCAGCATTTT.

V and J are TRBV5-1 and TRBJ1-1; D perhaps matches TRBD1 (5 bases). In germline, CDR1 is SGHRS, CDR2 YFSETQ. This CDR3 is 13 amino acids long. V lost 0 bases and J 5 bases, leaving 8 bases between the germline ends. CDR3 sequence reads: CASSLGQPTEAFF. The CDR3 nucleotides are TGCGCCAGCAGCTTGGGACAGCCGACTGAAGCTTTCTTT.

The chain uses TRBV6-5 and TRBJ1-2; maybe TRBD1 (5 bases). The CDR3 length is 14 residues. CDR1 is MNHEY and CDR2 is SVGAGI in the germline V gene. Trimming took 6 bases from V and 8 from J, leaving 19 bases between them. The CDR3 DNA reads TGTGCCAGCAGCGCAGGGACGGACCTGTGGGGCTACACCTTC. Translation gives CASSAGTDLWGYTF.

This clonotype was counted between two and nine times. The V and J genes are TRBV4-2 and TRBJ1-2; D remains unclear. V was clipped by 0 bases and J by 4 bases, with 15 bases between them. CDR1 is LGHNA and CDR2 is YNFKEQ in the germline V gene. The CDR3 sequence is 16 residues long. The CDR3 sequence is CASSQERPREGYGYTF. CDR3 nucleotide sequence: TGTGCCAGCAGCCAAGAACGACCGCGAGAGGGCTATGGCTACACCTTC.

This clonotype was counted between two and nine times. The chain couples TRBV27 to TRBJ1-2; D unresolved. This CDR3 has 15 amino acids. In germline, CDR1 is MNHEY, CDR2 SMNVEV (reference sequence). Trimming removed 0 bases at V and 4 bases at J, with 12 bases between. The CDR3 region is CASSLSEGRRYGYTF. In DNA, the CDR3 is TGTGCCAGCAGTTTATCTGAGGGCCGCCGCTATGGCTACACCTTC.

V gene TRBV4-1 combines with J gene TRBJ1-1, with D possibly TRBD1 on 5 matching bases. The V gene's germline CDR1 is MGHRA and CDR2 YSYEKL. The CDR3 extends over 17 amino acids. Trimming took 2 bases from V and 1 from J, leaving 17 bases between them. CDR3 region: CASSQMGGTTGNTEAFF. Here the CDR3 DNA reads TGCGCCAGCAGCCAAATGGGGGGAACAACTGGGAACACTGAAGCTTTCTTT.

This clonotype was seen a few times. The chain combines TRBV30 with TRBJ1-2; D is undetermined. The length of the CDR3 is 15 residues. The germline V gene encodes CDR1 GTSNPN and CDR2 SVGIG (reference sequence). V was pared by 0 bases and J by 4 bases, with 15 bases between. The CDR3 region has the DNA TGTGCCTGGAGTGTAATCCGGGAAAGATTCTATGGCTACACCTTC. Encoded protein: CAWSVIRERFYGYTF.

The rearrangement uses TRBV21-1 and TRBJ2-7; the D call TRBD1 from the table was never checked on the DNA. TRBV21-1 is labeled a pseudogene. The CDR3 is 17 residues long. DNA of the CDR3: TGTGCCAGCAGCAAAGATTGGGACAGGGAGAGGGCCTACGAGCAGTACTTC. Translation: CASSKDWDRERAYEQYF.